This T cell receptor (beta chain) is drawn from a study of T cell clonality in common variable immunodeficiency. General study results and limits: In common variable immunodeficiency, TCR beta chains reportedly carried fewer deletions and N-nucleotide insertions. Links between repertoire features and CVID complications were heterogeneity-limited. Compared with controls, CVID subjects had fewer shared TCRbeta clones.

Profiled with immunoSEQ multiplex PCR; TCRdb holds only in-frame clones, not every one. The table lists several thousand clones, with no singletons. The germline V and J ends were trimmed by 5 bases and 1 base, with 10 bases remaining between them. The CDR3 is made up of 14 amino acids. CDR1 and CDR2 from the germline V gene are SEHNR and FQNEAQ (reference sequence). This clone was observed many times. Its antigen is not known. The read ends 3 residues shy of where the CDR3 ends; the end is completed using the germline J gene. The TCR was taken from a human donor with common variable immunodeficiency. V and J are TRBV7-9 and TRBJ2-3, with D maybe TRBD1 (6 bases). Sequenced: peripheral blood mononuclear cells. The CDR3 spells CASSLTGGTDTQYF. The CDR3 DNA, read in part, is TGTGCCAGCAGCCTGACAGGAGGCACAGATACG.